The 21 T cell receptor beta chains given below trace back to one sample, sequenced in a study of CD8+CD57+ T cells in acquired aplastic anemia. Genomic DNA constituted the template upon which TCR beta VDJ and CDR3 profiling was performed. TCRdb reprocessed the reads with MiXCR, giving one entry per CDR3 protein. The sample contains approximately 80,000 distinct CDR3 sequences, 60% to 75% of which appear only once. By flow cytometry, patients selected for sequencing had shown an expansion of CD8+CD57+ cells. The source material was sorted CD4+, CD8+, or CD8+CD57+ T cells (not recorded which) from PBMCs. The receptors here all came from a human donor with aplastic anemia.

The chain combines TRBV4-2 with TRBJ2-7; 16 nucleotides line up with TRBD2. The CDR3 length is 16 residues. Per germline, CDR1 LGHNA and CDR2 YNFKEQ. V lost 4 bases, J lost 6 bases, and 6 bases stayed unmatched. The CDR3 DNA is TGTGCCAGCAGCCGAGGGACTAGCGGGGGGGCGAGCGAGCAGTACTTC. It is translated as CASSRGTSGGASEQYF.

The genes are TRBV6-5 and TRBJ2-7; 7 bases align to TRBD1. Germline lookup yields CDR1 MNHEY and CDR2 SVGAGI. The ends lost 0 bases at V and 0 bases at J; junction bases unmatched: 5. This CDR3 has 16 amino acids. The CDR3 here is CASSYSGTATSYEQYF. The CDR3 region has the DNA TGTGCCAGCAGTTACTCCGGGACAGCCACCTCCTACGAGCAGTACTTC.

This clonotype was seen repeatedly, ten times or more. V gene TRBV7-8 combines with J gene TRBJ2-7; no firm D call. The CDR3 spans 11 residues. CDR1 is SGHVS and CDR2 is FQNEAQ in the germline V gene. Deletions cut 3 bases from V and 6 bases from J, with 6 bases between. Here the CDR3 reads CASSFSVEQYF. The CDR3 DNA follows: TGTGCCAGCAGCTTCTCGGTCGAGCAGTACTTC.

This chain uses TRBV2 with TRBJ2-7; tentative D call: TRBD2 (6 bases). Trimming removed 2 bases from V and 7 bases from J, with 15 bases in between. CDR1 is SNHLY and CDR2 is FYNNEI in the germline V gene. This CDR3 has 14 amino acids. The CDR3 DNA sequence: TGTGCCAGCAGTGAAAGTGGCGGGGTAGGTGAGCAGTACTTC. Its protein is CASSESGGVGEQYF.

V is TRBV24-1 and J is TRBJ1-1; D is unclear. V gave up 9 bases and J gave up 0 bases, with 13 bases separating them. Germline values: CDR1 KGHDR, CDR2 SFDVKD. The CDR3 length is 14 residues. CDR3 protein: CATQRNGVNTEAFF. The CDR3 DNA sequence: TGTGCCACCCAACGAAATGGGGTGAACACTGAAGCTTTCTTT.

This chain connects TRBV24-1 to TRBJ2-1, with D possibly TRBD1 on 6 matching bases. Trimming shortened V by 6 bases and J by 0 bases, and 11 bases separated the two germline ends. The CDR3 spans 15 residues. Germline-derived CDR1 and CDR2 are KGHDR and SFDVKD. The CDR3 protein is CATSSGQSSYNEQFF. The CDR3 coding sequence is TGTGCCACCAGTTCAGGACAGAGCTCCTACAATGAGCAGTTCTTC.

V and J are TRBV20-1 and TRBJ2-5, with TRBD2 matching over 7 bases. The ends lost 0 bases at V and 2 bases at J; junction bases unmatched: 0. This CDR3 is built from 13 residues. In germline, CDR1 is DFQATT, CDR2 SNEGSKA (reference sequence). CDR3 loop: CSAREGGQETQYF. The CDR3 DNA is TGCAGTGCTAGAGAGGGGGGGCAAGAGACCCAGTACTTC.

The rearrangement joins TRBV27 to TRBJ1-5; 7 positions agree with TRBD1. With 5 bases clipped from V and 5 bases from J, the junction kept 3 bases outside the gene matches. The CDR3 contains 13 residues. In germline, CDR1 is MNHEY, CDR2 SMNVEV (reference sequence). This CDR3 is CASSTGVDQPQHF. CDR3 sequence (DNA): TGTGCCAGCAGTACAGGGGTAGATCAGCCCCAGCATTTT.

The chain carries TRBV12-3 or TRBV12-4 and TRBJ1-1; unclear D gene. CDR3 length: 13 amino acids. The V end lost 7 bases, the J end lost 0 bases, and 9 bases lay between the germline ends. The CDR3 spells CASIPFMNTEAFF. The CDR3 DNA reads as TGTGCCAGCATCCCCTTCATGAACACTGAAGCTTTCTTT.

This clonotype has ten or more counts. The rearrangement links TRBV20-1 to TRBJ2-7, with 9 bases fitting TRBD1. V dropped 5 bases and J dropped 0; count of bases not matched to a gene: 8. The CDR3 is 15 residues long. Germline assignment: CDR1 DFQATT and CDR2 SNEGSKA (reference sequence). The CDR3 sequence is CSAPDRGTSSYEQYF. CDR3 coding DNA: TGCAGTGCTCCCGACAGGGGGACGAGCTCCTACGAGCAGTACTTC.

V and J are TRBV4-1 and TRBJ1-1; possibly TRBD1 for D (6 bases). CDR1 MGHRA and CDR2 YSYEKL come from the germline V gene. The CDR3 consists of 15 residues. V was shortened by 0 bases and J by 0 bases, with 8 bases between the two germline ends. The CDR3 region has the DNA TGCGCCAGCAGCCAAGAAGGACAGATGAACACTGAAGCTTTCTTT. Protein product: CASSQEGQMNTEAFF.

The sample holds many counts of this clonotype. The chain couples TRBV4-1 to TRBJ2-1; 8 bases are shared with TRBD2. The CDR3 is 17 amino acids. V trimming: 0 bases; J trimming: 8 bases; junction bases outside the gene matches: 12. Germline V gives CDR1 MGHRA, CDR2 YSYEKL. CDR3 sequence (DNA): TGCGCCAGCAGCCAAGAGGTGACTAGCGACGCTAGGGATGAGCAGTTCTTC. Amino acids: CASSQEVTSDARDEQFF.

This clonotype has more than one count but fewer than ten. The CDR3 here is CASSLAQYEQYF. The DNA for the CDR3 is TGTGCCAGCAGCTTAGCCCAATACGAGCAGTACTTC. The gene calls are TRBV7-2 and TRBJ2-7; D remains unclear. Trimming took 0 bases from V and 4 from J, leaving 4 bases between them. The CDR3 loop spans 12 amino acids. Per germline, CDR1 SGHTA and CDR2 FQGNSA. The variable domain in full, completed from reference TRBV7-2 and TRBJ2-7, reads GAGVSQSPSNKVTEKGKDVELRCDPISGHTALYWYRQSLGQGLEFLIYFQGNSAPDKSGLPSDRFSAERTGGSVSTLTIQRTQQEDSAVYLCASSLAQYEQYFGPGTRLTVT.

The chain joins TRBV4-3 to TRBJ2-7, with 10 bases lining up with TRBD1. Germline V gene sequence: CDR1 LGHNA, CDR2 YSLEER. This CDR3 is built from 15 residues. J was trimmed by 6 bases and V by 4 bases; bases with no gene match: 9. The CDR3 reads CASSRSGTGVAEQYF. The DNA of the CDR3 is TGCGCCAGCAGCCGGTCCGGGACAGGGGTGGCCGAGCAGTACTTC.

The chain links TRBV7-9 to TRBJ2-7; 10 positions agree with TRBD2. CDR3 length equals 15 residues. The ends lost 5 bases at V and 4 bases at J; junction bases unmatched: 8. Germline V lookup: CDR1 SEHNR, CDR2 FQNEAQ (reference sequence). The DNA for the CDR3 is TGTGCCAGCAGCCGCGGTAGCGGGGGGTGGTACGAGCAGTACTTC. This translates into CASSRGSGGWYEQYF.

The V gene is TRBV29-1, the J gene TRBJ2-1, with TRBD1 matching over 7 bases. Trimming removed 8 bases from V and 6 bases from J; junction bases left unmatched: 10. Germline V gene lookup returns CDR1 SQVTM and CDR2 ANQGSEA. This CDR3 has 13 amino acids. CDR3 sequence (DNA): TGCAGCTGTAACAGGGGCACGGGCAATGAGCAGTTCTTC. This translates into CSCNRGTGNEQFF.

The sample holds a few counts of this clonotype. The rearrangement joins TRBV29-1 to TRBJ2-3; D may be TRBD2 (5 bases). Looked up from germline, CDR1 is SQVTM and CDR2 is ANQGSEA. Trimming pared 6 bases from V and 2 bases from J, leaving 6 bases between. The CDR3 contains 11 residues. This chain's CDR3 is CSVGITDTQYF. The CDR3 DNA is TGCAGCGTCGGGATCACAGATACGCAGTATTTT.

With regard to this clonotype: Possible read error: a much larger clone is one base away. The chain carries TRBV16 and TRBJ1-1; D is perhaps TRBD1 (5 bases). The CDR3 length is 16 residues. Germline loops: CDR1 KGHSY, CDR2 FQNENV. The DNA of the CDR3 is TGTGCCAGCAGCCTTCCAGGGTCACGGATGAACACTGAAGCTCTCTTT. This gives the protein CASSLPGSRMNTEALF. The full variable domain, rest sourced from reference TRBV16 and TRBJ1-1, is GEEVAQTPKHLVRGEGQKAKLYCAPIKGHSYVFWYQQVLKNEFKFLISFQNENVFDETGMPKERFSAKCLPNSPCSLEIQATKLEDSAVYFCASSLPGSRMNTEALFGQGTRLTVV.

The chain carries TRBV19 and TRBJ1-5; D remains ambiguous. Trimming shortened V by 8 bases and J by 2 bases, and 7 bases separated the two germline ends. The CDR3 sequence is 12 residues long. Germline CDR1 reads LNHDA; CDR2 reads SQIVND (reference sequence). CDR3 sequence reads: CASRQRNQPQHF. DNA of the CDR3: TGTGCCAGTCGCCAGCGCAATCAGCCCCAGCATTTT.

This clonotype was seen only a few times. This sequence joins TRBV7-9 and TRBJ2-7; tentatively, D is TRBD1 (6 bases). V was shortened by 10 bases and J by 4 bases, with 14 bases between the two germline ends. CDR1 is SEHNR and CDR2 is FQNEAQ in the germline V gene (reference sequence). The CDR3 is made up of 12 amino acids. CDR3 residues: CAIDRSRYEQYF. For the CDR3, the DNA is TGTGCCATCGACAGGTCAAGGTACGAGCAGTACTTC.

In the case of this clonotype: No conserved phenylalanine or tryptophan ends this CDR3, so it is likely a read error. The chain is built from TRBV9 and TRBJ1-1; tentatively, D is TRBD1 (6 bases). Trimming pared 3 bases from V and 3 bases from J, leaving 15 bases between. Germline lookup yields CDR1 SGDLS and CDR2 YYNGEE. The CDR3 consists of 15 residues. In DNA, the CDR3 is TGTGCCAGCAGCGGGCCGGGACATCGAGACACTGAAGCTTTCTCT. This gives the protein CASSGPGHRDTEAFS.